The 18 T cell receptor beta chains presented below share a single source sample, sequenced in a study of regulatory T cells in long-lasting Graves disease. For TCR beta, libraries came from iRepertoire HTBI primers and Arm-PCR of CDR3 regions. TCRdb re-called the multiplex PCR reads with MiXCR, one entry per CDR3 protein. The sample holds fewer than 450,000 distinct CDR3 sequences, less than 25% seen once. Time point given: persistent/refractory GD, antithyroid drugs over 5 years with positive TRAb. Extracted PBMC RNA gave rise to the TCR library. Source: peripheral blood mononuclear cells (PBMCs), taken when the disease was refractory, from a patient treated with antithyroid drugs. The receptors were sampled from a female donor with Graves disease.

CDR3 sequence: CASTNRDPGTQYF. As DNA, the CDR3 is TGTGCCAGCACCAACCGGGACCCCGGAACGCAGTATTTT. The chain uses TRBV12-3 or TRBV12-4 and TRBJ2-3; D is possibly TRBD1 or TRBD2 (5 bases each). The CDR3 runs 13 residues. The germline V and J ends were trimmed by 7 bases and 9 bases, with 17 bases remaining between them.

This clonotype has more than one count but fewer than ten. The junction departs from germline at one end; a sequencing error may be responsible. The chain is built from TRBV7-2 and TRBJ1-1; D is perhaps TRBD1 (5 bases). The length of the CDR3 is 14 residues. Germline V lookup: CDR1 SGHTA, CDR2 FQGNSA. CDR3 coding DNA: TGTGTCAGCAGGCCGTTGGGGGGTAGCACTGAAGCTTTCTTT. Residues: CVSRPLGGSTEAFF.

This clonotype was observed at least ten times. This rearrangement joins TRBV28 to TRBJ1-5, with TRBD1 as a possible D gene (5 bases). Between the trimmed V and J ends, which lost 1 base and 6 bases, there was a span of 7 bases. This CDR3 has 13 amino acids. The germline V gene has CDR1 MDHEN and CDR2 SYDVKM. The DNA for the CDR3 is TGTGCCAGCAGTTTATTGGGGGTTCAGCCCCAGCATTTT. Amino acids: CASSLLGVQPQHF.

This clonotype was counted a few times. The rearrangement uses TRBV30 and TRBJ1-6; D is ambiguous. Germline V lookup: CDR1 GTSNPN, CDR2 SVGIG (reference sequence). V was cut by 2 bases and J by 4 bases, with 12 bases left in between. There are 15 residues in the CDR3. The CDR3 is CAWSPSRTYNSPLHF. The CDR3, as DNA: TGTGCCTGGAGTCCCAGTCGGACGTATAATTCACCCCTCCACTTT.

This clonotype occurred many times. The chain carries TRBV7-8 and TRBJ1-1; D remains ambiguous. The CDR3 is made up of 15 amino acids. Germline loops: CDR1 SGHVS, CDR2 FQNEAQ. Trimming stripped 0 bases from V and 1 base from J, with 9 bases between. The CDR3 protein is CASSLASAGNTEAFF. Written as DNA, the CDR3 is TGTGCCAGCAGCTTAGCGTCGGCGGGGAACACTGAAGCTTTCTTT.

The rearrangement uses TRBV4-3 and TRBJ2-7; possibly TRBD1 for D (6 bases). The CDR3 is 16 amino acids. Germline loops: CDR1 LGHNA, CDR2 YSLEER. The V and J ends lost 0 bases and 1 base respectively, with 13 bases between them. The CDR3 coding sequence is TGCGCCAGCAGCCAAGATTTAGGGACACCTTCCTACGAGCAGTACTTC. As protein: CASSQDLGTPSYEQYF.

This clonotype was recorded once. The V gene is TRBV3-1, the J gene TRBJ1-1, with a tentative D call TRBD1 (6 bases). Germline CDR1 is LGHDT and CDR2 is YNNKEL (reference sequence). Trimming removed 6 bases from V and 3 bases from J, with 8 bases in between. CDR3 length: 12 amino acids. CDR3 residues: CASRHRDTEAFF. The CDR3, as DNA: TGTGCCAGCAGACACAGGGACACTGAAGCTTTCTTT.

This chain joins TRBV19 and TRBJ1-1; 8 bases agree with TRBD1. V shed 5 bases, J shed 1 base, and the junction held 3 bases outside the gene matches. The germline CDR1 and CDR2 sequences are LNHDA and SQIVND (reference sequence). The CDR3 contains 14 residues. The CDR3 DNA sequence: TGTGCCAGTAGTTTACAGGGGGAGAACACTGAAGCTTTCTTT. The encoded protein is CASSLQGENTEAFF.

This clonotype was detected many times. The J gene is TRBJ1-5, the V gene TRBV30; D is uncertain. The V gene lost 0 bases and the J gene lost 1 base, with 4 bases spanning the gap. The CDR3 runs 13 residues. The germline V gene has CDR1 GTSNPN and CDR2 SVGIG (reference sequence). The CDR3 DNA follows: TGTGCCTGGAGTGTATCCAGCAATCAGCCCCAGCATTTT. Translating it yields CAWSVSSNQPQHF.

The V call is TRBV7-3, the J call TRBJ1-2; 7 nucleotides agree with TRBD1. The germline V gene encodes CDR1 SGHTA and CDR2 FQGTGA. The J segment lost 6 bases and the V segment lost 5 bases, leaving 15 bases of the junction unmatched. The length of the CDR3 is 16 residues. The CDR3 coding sequence is TGTGCCAGCAGCCCCACCTCTGCCGGGACAGCGGATGGCTACACCTTC. This sequence encodes CASSPTSAGTADGYTF.

This clonotype was seen a single time. A junction end diverges from the germline sequence, so it may reflect a read error. This chain uses TRBV29-1 with TRBJ2-7; tentative D call: TRBD2 (6 bases). Germline V lookup: CDR1 SQVTM, CDR2 ANQGSEA. CDR3 length: 13 amino acids. The CDR3 protein is CSVEIGQDYEQCF. DNA for the CDR3: TGCAGCGTTGAAATTGGTCAGGACTACGAGCAGTGCTTC.

The rearrangement links TRBV6-1 to TRBJ1-1; D might be TRBD1 (5 bases). The CDR3 has 11 residues. The V end lost 7 bases, the J end lost 4 bases, and 7 bases lay between the germline ends. Germline V lookup: CDR1 MNHNS, CDR2 SASEGT. The CDR3 here is CASTGATEAFF. CDR3 in DNA: TGTGCCAGCACTGGGGCCACTGAAGCTTTCTTT.

The V call is TRBV6-5, the J call TRBJ2-3; D remains unclear. The V and J ends lost 4 bases and 6 bases respectively, with 8 bases between them. CDR1 MNHEY and CDR2 SVGAGI come from the germline V gene. The length of the CDR3 is 12 residues. The DNA for the CDR3 is TGTGCCAGCAGTTCCCTCTCGGATACGCAGTATTTT. This gives the protein CASSSLSDTQYF.

This clonotype was detected only a few times. The chain has TRBV27 and TRBJ2-5; the match to TRBD2 covers 7 bases. The CDR3 loop spans 15 amino acids. Germline V gives CDR1 MNHEY, CDR2 SMNVEV (reference sequence). Germline trimming cut 8 bases from V and 2 bases from J; bases unmatched to any gene: 11. CDR3 loop: CASGRPSGIQETQYF. CDR3 DNA sequence: TGTGCCAGCGGAAGGCCTAGCGGAATTCAAGAGACCCAGTACTTC.

There are a few counts of this clonotype. This likely comes from a read error, as the CDR3 has no conserved phenylalanine or tryptophan at its end. The rearrangement uses TRBV30 and TRBJ1-6; a weak D match, TRBD1 (6 bases). CDR3 length equals 13 residues. V dropped 3 bases and J dropped 5 bases, with 8 bases sitting between them. Germline CDR1 is GTSNPN and CDR2 is SVGIG (reference sequence). The CDR3 loop reads CAWRTGDNSPLHL. CDR3 bases: TGTGCCTGGAGGACAGGAGATAATTCACCCCTCCACCTT.

This clonotype was seen more than once but under ten times. J is TRBJ1-1 and V is TRBV11-3; D is unclear. Germline V gene data show CDR1 as SGHNT and CDR2 as YENEEA. There are 13 residues in the CDR3. V gave up 6 bases and J gave up 0 bases, with 8 bases separating them. The CDR3 DNA reads as TGTGCCAGCAGTATCCGTTTGAACACTGAAGCTTTCTTT. Residues: CASSIRLNTEAFF.

This clonotype has more than one count but fewer than ten. The rearrangement uses TRBV18 and TRBJ2-5; D uncertain. Per the germline V gene, CDR1 is KGHSH and CDR2 is LQKENI. V was cut by 2 bases and J by 5 bases, with 18 bases left in between. The CDR3 runs to 16 residues. CDR3 loop: CASSPDRSDGGETQYF. CDR3 in DNA: TGTGCCAGCTCACCAGATCGGTCGGATGGTGGGGAGACCCAGTACTTC.

This clonotype was seen a few times. CDR3 nucleotides: TGTGCCAGCAGTTTAAGCGGGACTGCTCACGAGCAGTACTTC. Amino acid sequence: CASSLSGTAHEQYF. J is TRBJ2-7 and V is TRBV12-3 or TRBV12-4, with 7 bases that match TRBD2. The CDR3 length is 14 residues. Unmatched junction bases numbered 6, after V lost 2 bases and J lost 5 bases.